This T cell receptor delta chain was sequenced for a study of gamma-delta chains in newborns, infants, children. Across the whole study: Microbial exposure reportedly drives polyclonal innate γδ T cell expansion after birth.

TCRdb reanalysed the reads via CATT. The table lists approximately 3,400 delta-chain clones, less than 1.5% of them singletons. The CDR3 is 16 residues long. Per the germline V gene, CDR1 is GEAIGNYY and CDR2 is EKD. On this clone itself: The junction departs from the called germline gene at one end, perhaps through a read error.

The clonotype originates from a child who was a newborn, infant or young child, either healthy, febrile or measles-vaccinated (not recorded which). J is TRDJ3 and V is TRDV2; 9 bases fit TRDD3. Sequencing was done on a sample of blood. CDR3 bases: TGTGCCTGTGACTCTGGGGGATCCCGGGACACCCGCCAGATGTTTTTC. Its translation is CACDSGGSRDTRQMFF.